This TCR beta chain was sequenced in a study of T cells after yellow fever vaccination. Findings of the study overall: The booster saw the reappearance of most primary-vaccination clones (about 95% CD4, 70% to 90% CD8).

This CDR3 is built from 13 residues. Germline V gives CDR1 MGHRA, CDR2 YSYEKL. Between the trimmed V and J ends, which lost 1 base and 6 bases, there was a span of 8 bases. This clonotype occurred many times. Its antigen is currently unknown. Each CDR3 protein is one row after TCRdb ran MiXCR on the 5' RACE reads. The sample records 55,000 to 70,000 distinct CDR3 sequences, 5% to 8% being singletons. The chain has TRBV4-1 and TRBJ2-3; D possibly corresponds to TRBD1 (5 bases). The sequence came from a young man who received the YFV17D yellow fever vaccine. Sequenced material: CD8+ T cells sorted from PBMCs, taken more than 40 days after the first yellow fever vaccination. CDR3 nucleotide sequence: TGCGCCAGCAGCCAAGTCCCAGGGGATACGCAGTATTTT. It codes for CASSQVPGDTQYF.